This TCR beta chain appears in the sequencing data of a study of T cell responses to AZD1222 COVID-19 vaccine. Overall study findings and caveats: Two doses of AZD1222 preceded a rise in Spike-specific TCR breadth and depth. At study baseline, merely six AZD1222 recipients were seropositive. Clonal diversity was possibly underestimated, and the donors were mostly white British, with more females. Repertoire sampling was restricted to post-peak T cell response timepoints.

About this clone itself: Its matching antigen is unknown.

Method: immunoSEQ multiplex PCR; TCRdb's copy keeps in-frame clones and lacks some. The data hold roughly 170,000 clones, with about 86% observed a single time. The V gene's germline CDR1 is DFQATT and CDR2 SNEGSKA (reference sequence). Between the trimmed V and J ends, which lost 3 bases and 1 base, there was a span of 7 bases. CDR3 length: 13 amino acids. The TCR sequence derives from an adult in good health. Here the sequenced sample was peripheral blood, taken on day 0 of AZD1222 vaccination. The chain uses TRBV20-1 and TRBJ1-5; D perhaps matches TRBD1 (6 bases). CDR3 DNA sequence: TGCAGTGCTAGTAGGGGGAGCAATCAGCCCCAGCATTTT. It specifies CSASRGSNQPQHF.